The present T cell receptor delta chain was sequenced within a study of Vδ1+ human thymocytes. This clone was picked up a small number of times. The target antigen is unknown. Study-wide results and caveats: Despite high sort purity, roughly 19% of thymic T cell receptor delta sequences were Vdelta2. Thymic TRG and TRD repertoires appeared highly polyclonal, with Gaussian CDR3 length distributions.

Vdelta1+ thymocyte sorts reached between roughly 98% and 99.6% purity. The CDR3 sequence is 14 residues long. V dropped 5 bases and J dropped 4 bases, with 14 bases sitting between them. Germline lookup yields CDR1 TSWWSYY and CDR2 QGS. The template was reverse-transcribed extracted RNA. CDR3 amplicons came from multiplex PCR with pooled V-gene forward and constant-region reverse primers. TCRdb made new clone calls on the multiplex PCR reads using CATT. The table includes 20,000 to 25,000 delta-chain clones, around 7.4% detected once. The sequence was collected from a child younger than two who had congenital heart surgery. J is TRDJ1 and V is TRDV1; D not certain. The specimen sequenced was Vdelta1+ gamma-delta thymocytes from the thymus. The subset denotes: FACS-sorted CD3+ TCRalphabeta- TCRVdelta1+ TCRVdelta2- thymocytes. For the CDR3, the DNA is TGTGCTCTTGGGAACCCCGTTCTATGCGATAAACTCATCTTT. Residues: CALGNPVLCDKLIF.